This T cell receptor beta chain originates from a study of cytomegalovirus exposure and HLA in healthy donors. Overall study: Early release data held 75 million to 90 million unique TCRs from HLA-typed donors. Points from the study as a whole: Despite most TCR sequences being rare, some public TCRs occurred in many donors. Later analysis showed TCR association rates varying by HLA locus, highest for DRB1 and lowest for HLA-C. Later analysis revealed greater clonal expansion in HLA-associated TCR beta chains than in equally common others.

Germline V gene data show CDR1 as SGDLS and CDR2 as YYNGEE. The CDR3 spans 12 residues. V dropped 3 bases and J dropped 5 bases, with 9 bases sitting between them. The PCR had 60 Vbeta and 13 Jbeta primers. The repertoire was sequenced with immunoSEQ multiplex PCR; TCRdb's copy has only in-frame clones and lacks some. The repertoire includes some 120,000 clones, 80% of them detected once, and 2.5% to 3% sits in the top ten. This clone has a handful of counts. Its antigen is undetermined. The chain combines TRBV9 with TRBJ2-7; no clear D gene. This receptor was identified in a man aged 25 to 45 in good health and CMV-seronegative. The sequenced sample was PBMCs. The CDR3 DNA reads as TGTGCCAGCAGCGGGTATTCGGACGAGCAGTACTTC. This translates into CASSGYSDEQYF.